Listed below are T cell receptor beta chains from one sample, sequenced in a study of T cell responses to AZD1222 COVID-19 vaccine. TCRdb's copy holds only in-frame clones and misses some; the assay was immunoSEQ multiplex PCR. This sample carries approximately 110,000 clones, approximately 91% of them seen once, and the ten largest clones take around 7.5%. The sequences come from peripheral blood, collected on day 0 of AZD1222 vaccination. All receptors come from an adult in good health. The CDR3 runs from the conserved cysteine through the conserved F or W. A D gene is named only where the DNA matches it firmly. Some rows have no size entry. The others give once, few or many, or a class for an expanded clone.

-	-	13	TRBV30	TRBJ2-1	CAWSRGGANEQFF	TGTGCCTGGAGTCGTGGGGGGGCCAATGAGCAGTTCTTC
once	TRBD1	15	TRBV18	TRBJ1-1	CASSPRTGRNTEAFF	TGTGCCAGCTCACCTCGGACAGGGAGGAACACTGAAGCTTTCTTT
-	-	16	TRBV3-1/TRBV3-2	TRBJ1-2	CASSPHTGPGDYGYTF	TGTGCCAGCAGCCCACACACAGGGCCAGGGGACTATGGCTACACCTTC
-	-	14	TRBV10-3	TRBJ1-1	CAISDHGVLTEAFF	TGTGCCATCAGTGATCATGGGGTTTTAACTGAAGCTTTCTTT
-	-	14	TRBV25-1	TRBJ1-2	CASSEEGVAYGYTF	TGTGCCAGCAGTGAGGAGGGGGTTGCCTATGGCTACACCTTC
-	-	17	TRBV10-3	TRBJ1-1	CAISESPDSYFGTEAFF	TGTGCCATCAGTGAGTCTCCGGACAGTTACTTCGGCACTGAAGCTTTCTTT
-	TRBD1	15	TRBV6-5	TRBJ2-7	CASNPGQGLIHEQYF	TGTGCCAGCAATCCGGGACAGGGACTTATCCACGAGCAGTACTTC
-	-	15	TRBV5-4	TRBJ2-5	CASSYGLGVGETQYF	TGTGCCAGCAGCTACGGGTTAGGGGTTGGGGAGACCCAGTACTTC
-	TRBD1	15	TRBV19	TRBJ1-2	CASSLAPGQGGGYTF	TGTGCCAGTAGTCTCGCCCCCGGACAGGGCGGCGGCTACACCTTC
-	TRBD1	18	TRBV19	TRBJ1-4	CASSSRGGQRTTNEKLFF	TGTGCCAGTAGTTCCCGAGGGGGACAGCGTACAACTAATGAAAAACTGTTTTTT
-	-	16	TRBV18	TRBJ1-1	CASSINTGRQSTEAFF	TGTGCCAGCTCAATCAATACAGGTCGTCAGAGCACTGAAGCTTTCTTT
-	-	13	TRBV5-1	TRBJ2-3	CASAKGGRDTQYF	TGCGCCAGCGCTAAGGGGGGCCGGGATACGCAGTATTTT
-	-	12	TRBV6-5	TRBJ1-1	CASQWENTEAFF	TGTGCCAGTCAGTGGGAGAACACTGAAGCTTTCTTT
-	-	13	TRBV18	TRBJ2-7	CASSPLGTYEQYF	TGTGCCAGCTCACCACTTGGGACCTACGAGCAGTACTTC
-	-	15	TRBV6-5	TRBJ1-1	CASSRRGRGNTEAFF	TGTGCCAGCAGTCGACGGGGGAGGGGGAACACTGAAGCTTTCTTT
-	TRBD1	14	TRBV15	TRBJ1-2	CATSPDREHYGYTF	TGTGCCACCAGCCCTGACAGGGAACACTATGGCTACACCTTC
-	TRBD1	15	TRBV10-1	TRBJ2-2	CASSTGGTNTGELFF	TGCGCCAGCAGTACAGGGGGCACGAACACCGGGGAGCTGTTTTTT
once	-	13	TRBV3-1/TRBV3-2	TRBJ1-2	CASSQDRGYGYTF	TGTGCCAGCAGCCAAGATCGGGGCTATGGCTACACCTTC
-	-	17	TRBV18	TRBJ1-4	CASSPARQQGRGEKLFF	TGTGCCAGCTCACCCGCCCGGCAACAGGGCCGTGGAGAAAAACTGTTTTTT
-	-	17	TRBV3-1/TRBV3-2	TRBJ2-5	CASSQDQEGIGQETQYF	TGTGCCAGCAGCCAAGATCAGGAGGGAATCGGCCAAGAGACCCAGTACTTC
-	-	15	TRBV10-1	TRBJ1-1	CASSSGTNMNTEAFF	TGCGCCAGCAGTTCCGGGACAAACATGAACACTGAAGCTTTCTTT
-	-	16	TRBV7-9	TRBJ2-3	CASSPRRGGIADTQYF	TGTGCCAGCAGCCCGCGCCGGGGAGGTATAGCAGATACGCAGTATTTT
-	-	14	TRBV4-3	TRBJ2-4	CASSQELAENIQYF	TGCGCCAGCAGCCAAGAACTGGCAGAAAACATTCAGTACTTC
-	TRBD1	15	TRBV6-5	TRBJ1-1	CASSPMTGTYTEAFF	TGTGCCAGCAGCCCCATGACAGGGACGTACACTGAAGCTTTCTTT
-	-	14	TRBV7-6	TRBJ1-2	CAVAQGETSYGYTF	TGTGCCGTCGCCCAGGGCGAGACGTCTTATGGCTACACCTTC
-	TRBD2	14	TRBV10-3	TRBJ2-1	CAISGGSSYNEQFF	TGTGCCATCTCGGGAGGTTCATCCTACAATGAGCAGTTCTTC
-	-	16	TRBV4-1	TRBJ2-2	CASSQDRGGDTGELFF	TGCGCCAGCAGCCAAGATAGGGGGGGTGACACCGGGGAGCTGTTTTTT
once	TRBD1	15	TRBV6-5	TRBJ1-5	CASSTPDRGLGPQHF	TGTGCCAGCAGCACCCCGGACAGGGGGCTGGGGCCCCAGCATTTT
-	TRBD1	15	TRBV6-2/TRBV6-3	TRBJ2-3	CASSYSRGRTDTQYF	TGTGCCAGCAGTTACTCTAGGGGGCGGACAGATACGCAGTATTTT
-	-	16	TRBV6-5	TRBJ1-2	CASSYSLNRPSGGYTF	TGTGCCAGCAGTTACTCACTAAACCGGCCAAGTGGTGGCTACACCTTC
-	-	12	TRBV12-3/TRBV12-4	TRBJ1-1	CASSLARAEAFF	TGTGCCAGCAGCCTCGCGAGGGCTGAAGCTTTCTTT
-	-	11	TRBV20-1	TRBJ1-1	CSASENTEAFF	TGCAGTGCCTCGGAGAACACTGAAGCTTTCTTT